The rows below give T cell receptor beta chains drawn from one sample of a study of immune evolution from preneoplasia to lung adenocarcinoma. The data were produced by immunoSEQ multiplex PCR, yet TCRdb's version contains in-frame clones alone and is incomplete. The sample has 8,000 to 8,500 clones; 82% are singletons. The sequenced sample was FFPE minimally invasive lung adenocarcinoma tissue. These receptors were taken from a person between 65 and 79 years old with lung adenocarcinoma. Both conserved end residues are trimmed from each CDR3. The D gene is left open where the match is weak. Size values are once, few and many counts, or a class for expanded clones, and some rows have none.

cdr3_aa: ASRPTASSLYEQY; j_call: TRBJ2-7; v_call: TRBV27; d_call: NA; clone_size: NA
cdr3_aa: ASSLPDRANTEAF; j_call: TRBJ1-1; v_call: TRBV4-1; d_call: TRBD1; clone_size: NA
cdr3_aa: ASSVGQGTYEQY; j_call: TRBJ2-7; v_call: TRBV9; d_call: TRBD1; clone_size: NA
cdr3_aa: ASSVGGSTNEKLF; j_call: TRBJ1-4; v_call: TRBV9; d_call: NA; clone_size: NA
cdr3_aa: ASSEAPRRSEGQF; j_call: TRBJ2-1; v_call: TRBV2; d_call: NA; clone_size: few
cdr3_aa: ASSAPRGIYEKLF; j_call: TRBJ1-4; v_call: TRBV7-9; d_call: NA; clone_size: NA
cdr3_aa: ASSPGLGNIQY; j_call: TRBJ2-4; v_call: TRBV27; d_call: NA; clone_size: NA
cdr3_aa: AVQDSTEKLF; j_call: TRBJ1-4; v_call: TRBV2; d_call: NA; clone_size: NA
cdr3_aa: ASSQEWTSREQY; j_call: TRBJ2-7; v_call: TRBV14; d_call: NA; clone_size: NA
cdr3_aa: ASSLTRGFGNTIY; j_call: TRBJ1-3; v_call: TRBV6-5; d_call: NA; clone_size: NA
cdr3_aa: ASSRGDRGYEQY; j_call: TRBJ2-7; v_call: TRBV27; d_call: TRBD1; clone_size: NA
cdr3_aa: ASSQDGQGAQGAEAF; j_call: TRBJ1-1; v_call: TRBV4-1; d_call: TRBD1; clone_size: NA
cdr3_aa: ASRRGKDTEAF; j_call: TRBJ1-1; v_call: TRBV6-1; d_call: NA; clone_size: NA
cdr3_aa: ASSLNAGVNSPLH; j_call: TRBJ1-6; v_call: TRBV7-3; d_call: NA; clone_size: NA
cdr3_aa: ASRPTGTNSPLH; j_call: TRBJ1-6; v_call: TRBV5-5; d_call: TRBD1; clone_size: NA
cdr3_aa: ASSILQGTGSYNEQF; j_call: TRBJ2-1; v_call: TRBV19; d_call: TRBD1; clone_size: NA
cdr3_aa: ASSFNRNTEAF; j_call: TRBJ1-1; v_call: TRBV5-1; d_call: NA; clone_size: NA
cdr3_aa: ASRDKVANTGELF; j_call: TRBJ2-2; v_call: TRBV25-1; d_call: NA; clone_size: NA
cdr3_aa: SVAGRGAYEQY; j_call: TRBJ2-7; v_call: TRBV29-1; d_call: NA; clone_size: NA
cdr3_aa: ASTWDGETQY; j_call: TRBJ2-5; v_call: TRBV2; d_call: NA; clone_size: NA
cdr3_aa: ASSQDRSDTEAF; j_call: TRBJ1-1; v_call: TRBV5-5; d_call: NA; clone_size: once
cdr3_aa: ASSQERGASQPQH; j_call: TRBJ1-5; v_call: TRBV4-2; d_call: NA; clone_size: NA
cdr3_aa: ATSARMGMSSGNTIY; j_call: TRBJ1-3; v_call: TRBV15; d_call: NA; clone_size: NA
cdr3_aa: ASREPTSAEPNTGELF; j_call: TRBJ2-2; v_call: TRBV7-9; d_call: TRBD2; clone_size: NA
cdr3_aa: ASSQPGLAGGKTRTDTQY; j_call: TRBJ2-3; v_call: TRBV4-1; d_call: TRBD2; clone_size: NA
cdr3_aa: ASSESRGRGYT; j_call: TRBJ1-2; v_call: TRBV6-1; d_call: NA; clone_size: NA
cdr3_aa: ASSQDGWNSPLH; j_call: TRBJ1-6; v_call: TRBV14; d_call: NA; clone_size: NA
cdr3_aa: ASGKGSNTEAF; j_call: TRBJ1-1; v_call: TRBV7-3; d_call: NA; clone_size: NA
cdr3_aa: ASSESSEGSKQY; j_call: TRBJ2-3; v_call: TRBV6-4; d_call: NA; clone_size: once
cdr3_aa: ASGPGTSGRPGELF; j_call: TRBJ2-2; v_call: TRBV12-5; d_call: TRBD2; clone_size: NA
cdr3_aa: ASSSGLAGVNEQF; j_call: TRBJ2-1; v_call: TRBV5-1; d_call: TRBD2; clone_size: NA
cdr3_aa: AWARLAGAQETQY; j_call: TRBJ2-5; v_call: TRBV30; d_call: TRBD2; clone_size: NA
cdr3_aa: ASSLAEGFRYNEQF; j_call: TRBJ2-1; v_call: TRBV7-9; d_call: NA; clone_size: NA
cdr3_aa: AWTLGGGTDTQY; j_call: TRBJ2-3; v_call: TRBV30; d_call: TRBD2; clone_size: NA
cdr3_aa: ASSFQGFASPLH; j_call: TRBJ1-6; v_call: TRBV5-6; d_call: NA; clone_size: NA
cdr3_aa: ASSRGQSSYNSPLH; j_call: TRBJ1-6; v_call: TRBV9; d_call: TRBD1; clone_size: NA
cdr3_aa: ASSTTAGVAYEQY; j_call: TRBJ2-7; v_call: TRBV7-6; d_call: TRBD2; clone_size: few
cdr3_aa: ASRKSYGGAGNQPQH; j_call: TRBJ1-5; v_call: TRBV19; d_call: NA; clone_size: NA
cdr3_aa: AWSAGGDAETQY; j_call: TRBJ2-5; v_call: TRBV30; d_call: NA; clone_size: NA
cdr3_aa: ASSATGMNTEAF; j_call: TRBJ1-1; v_call: TRBV7-6; d_call: TRBD1; clone_size: NA
cdr3_aa: AWRGSGGEYYEQY; j_call: TRBJ2-7; v_call: TRBV30; d_call: TRBD1; clone_size: NA
cdr3_aa: ASSEALWGYNEQF; j_call: TRBJ2-1; v_call: TRBV6-1; d_call: NA; clone_size: NA
cdr3_aa: ASSQDSGRTALSGANVLT; j_call: TRBJ2-6; v_call: TRBV4-2; d_call: NA; clone_size: NA
cdr3_aa: ASSQGRFGGRVDEKLF; j_call: TRBJ1-4; v_call: TRBV7-9; d_call: NA; clone_size: once
cdr3_aa: ASSETYNTEAF; j_call: TRBJ1-1; v_call: TRBV6-1; d_call: NA; clone_size: NA
cdr3_aa: ATSRDYYQETQY; j_call: TRBJ2-5; v_call: TRBV15; d_call: NA; clone_size: NA
cdr3_aa: ASSLGPGGPSGNEQF; j_call: TRBJ2-1; v_call: TRBV7-6; d_call: TRBD2; clone_size: few
cdr3_aa: ASSQEREVPYEQY; j_call: TRBJ2-7; v_call: TRBV4-2; d_call: TRBD2; clone_size: NA
cdr3_aa: ASSQDPAAGAGF; j_call: TRBJ1-1; v_call: TRBV4-2; d_call: NA; clone_size: NA
cdr3_aa: ASSEASPGVGYT; j_call: TRBJ1-2; v_call: TRBV6-1; d_call: NA; clone_size: NA
cdr3_aa: ASSRSPVTSESSYNEQF; j_call: TRBJ2-1; v_call: TRBV18; d_call: TRBD2; clone_size: NA
cdr3_aa: ASSIGGADTQY; j_call: TRBJ2-3; v_call: TRBV19; d_call: NA; clone_size: NA
cdr3_aa: AWSVVHKNTEAF; j_call: TRBJ1-1; v_call: TRBV30; d_call: NA; clone_size: few
cdr3_aa: ASSQPGREQY; j_call: TRBJ2-7; v_call: TRBV7-8; d_call: NA; clone_size: NA
cdr3_aa: ASSARLAGGTDTQY; j_call: TRBJ2-3; v_call: TRBV11-2; d_call: TRBD2; clone_size: NA
cdr3_aa: SVRGSMNTEAF; j_call: TRBJ1-1; v_call: TRBV29-1; d_call: NA; clone_size: once
cdr3_aa: ASKDGIAGY; j_call: TRBJ2-5; v_call: TRBV2; d_call: TRBD2; clone_size: once
cdr3_aa: ASSALSGNNQPQH; j_call: TRBJ1-5; v_call: TRBV5-8; d_call: NA; clone_size: NA
cdr3_aa: ASSGGLGGSEQF; j_call: TRBJ2-1; v_call: TRBV6-6; d_call: TRBD2; clone_size: NA